This T cell receptor beta chain was sequenced during a study of blood T cell repertoires in COVID-19. Study context: Samples representing acute and convalescent COVID-19 were sourced from the United States, Italy and Spain.

In the original analysis: How many nucleated cells were present was estimated from reference gene primer amplification. Assay: immunoSEQ multiplex PCR; the TCRdb copy retains only in-frame clones and omits some. D and trimming come from the DNA, and the V and J calls and clone size come from that table. This repertoire shows under 200,000 clones, about 89% found once; its top ten account for around 3.3%. The CDR3 totals 13 residues. The germline CDR1 and CDR2 sequences are SGHTS and YDEGEE. The germline V and J ends were trimmed by 3 bases and 8 bases, with 11 bases remaining between them. This clone was counted between two and nine times.

The genes are TRBV5-8 and TRBJ1-4; D perhaps matches TRBD1 (5 bases). Sequencing was done on a sample of peripheral blood. This clonotype was obtained from an older man with acute or convalescent COVID-19. CDR3 DNA sequence: TGTGCCAGCAGCTCCGGGGGGGAAGAAAAACTGTTTTTT. This codes for CASSSGGEEKLFF.